The 6 T cell receptor beta chains below come from one sample, sequenced in a study of Graves' ophthalmopathy and Graves' hyperthyroidism. Amplification from RNA transcripts yielded the TCR beta CDR3 regions. First-round RT-PCR relied on HTBI primers, and a second-round multiplex PCR came next. TCRdb re-derived calls from the multiplex PCR reads in MiXCR, one entry per CDR3 protein. The repertoire holds 650,000 to 900,000 distinct CDR3 sequences, with 40% as singletons. The sequenced material came from peripheral blood. These TCRs come from an adult man with Graves' ophthalmopathy.

The CDR3 sequence is CSARTGSGGYSNQPQHF. In nucleotides, the CDR3 is TGCAGTGCTCGGACAGGGAGCGGCGGATATAGCAATCAGCCCCAGCATTTT. The V call is TRBV20-1, the J call TRBJ1-5; 8 positions match TRBD1. J lost 0 bases, V lost 5 bases, and 12 bases had no gene match. The CDR3 is 17 residues long. Germline loops: CDR1 DFQATT, CDR2 SNEGSKA (reference sequence).

This chain connects TRBV6-6 to TRBJ2-5, with TRBD2 identical over 8 bases. V dropped 2 bases and J dropped 2; count of bases not matched to a gene: 4. The CDR3 is 15 residues long. Germline CDR1 is MNHNY and CDR2 is SVGAGI (reference sequence). CDR3 in amino acids: CASSYSGSMQETQYF. The CDR3 DNA follows: TGTGCCAGCAGTTACAGCGGGAGCATGCAAGAGACCCAGTACTTC.

To note about this clonotype: The conserved final phenylalanine or tryptophan is absent from the CDR3, which likely points to a read error. The DNA is omitted, as the CDR3 cannot be located on it reliably, and the CDR3 follows TCRdb's listing. The chain combines TRBV2 with TRBJ2-6. Germline V lookup: CDR1 SNHLY, CDR2 FYNNEI. The CDR3 is 8 residues long, counting both termini. The CDR3: CASSDPTS.

Points on this clonotype: Possible read error: a much larger clone is one base away. The rearrangement uses TRBV24-1 and TRBJ2-2, with unresolved D. Germline V gene lookup returns CDR1 KGHDR and CDR2 SFDVKD. The ends were cut back, 9 bases at V and 7 bases at J, with 5 bases in the middle. The CDR3 consists of 10 residues. In nucleotides, the CDR3 is TGTGCCACCGCGGTCGGGGAGCTGTTTTTT. It yields the protein CATAVGELFF.

This clonotype has just a few counts. This sequence joins TRBV12-3 or TRBV12-4 and TRBJ1-2, with 7 bases fitting TRBD1. This CDR3 spans 13 amino acids. Trimming at V came to 5 bases and at J to 8 bases, leaving 8 bases not matched to a gene. The CDR3 spells CASSNRGGSGYTF. The CDR3 DNA reads TGTGCCAGCAGTAACCGAGGGGGCTCCGGCTACACCTTC.

This clonotype appeared a few times. This chain links TRBV25-1 with TRBJ2-2; D might be TRBD1 (5 bases). Germline values: CDR1 MGHDK, CDR2 SYGVNS. Trimming cost V 6 bases and J 8 bases, with 10 bases left between them. The CDR3 spans 12 residues. CDR3 sequence (DNA): TGTGCCAGCAGACTCAACAGGGGGGAGCTGTTTTTT. Its translation is CASRLNRGELFF.